The clone carrying this TCR beta chain has just a few counts. Cohort allocation depended upon clinical history that participants reported. In Cohort 3, a recovered donor had either two negative PCRs, clearance, or symptom resolution. This entry comes from a study of blood T cell repertoires in COVID-19. At the level of the study: Samples representing acute and convalescent COVID-19 were sourced from the United States, Italy and Spain.

Sequencing was performed with immunoSEQ multiplex PCR; in TCRdb, only in-frame clones are kept and a portion is missing. The sample consists of 200,000 to 250,000 clones, around 87% of them appearing once. This CDR3 spans 13 amino acids. V was clipped by 5 bases and J by 3 bases, with 10 bases between them. Per germline, CDR1 LNHDA and CDR2 SQIVND (reference sequence). The chain is built from TRBV19 and TRBJ1-1; tentatively, D is TRBD1 (5 bases). The clonotype was recovered from a woman between 50 and 59 years old who had recovered from COVID-19. Sequencing used PBMCs or T cells enriched from blood (not recorded which). CDR3 amino acids: CASSPGPHTEAFF. The DNA of the CDR3 is TGTGCCAGTAGTCCAGGGCCGCACACTGAAGCTTTCTTT.